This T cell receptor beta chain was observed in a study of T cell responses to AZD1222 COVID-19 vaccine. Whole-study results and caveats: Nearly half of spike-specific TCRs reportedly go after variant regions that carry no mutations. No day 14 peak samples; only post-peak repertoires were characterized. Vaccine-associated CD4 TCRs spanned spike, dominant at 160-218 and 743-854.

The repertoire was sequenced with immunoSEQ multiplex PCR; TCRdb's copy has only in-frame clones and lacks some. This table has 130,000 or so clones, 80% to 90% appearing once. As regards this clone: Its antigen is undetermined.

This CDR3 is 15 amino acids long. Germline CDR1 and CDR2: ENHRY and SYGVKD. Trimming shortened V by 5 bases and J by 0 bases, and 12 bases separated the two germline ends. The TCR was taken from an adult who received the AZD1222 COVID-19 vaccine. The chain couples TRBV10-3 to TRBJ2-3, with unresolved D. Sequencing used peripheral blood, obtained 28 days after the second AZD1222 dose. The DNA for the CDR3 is TGTGCCATCAGTCCATCGGGCGGAAGCACAGATACGCAGTATTTT. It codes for CAISPSGGSTDTQYF.